The 21 T cell receptor beta chains given below trace back to one sample, sequenced in a study of blood T cell repertoires in COVID-19. Data came from immunoSEQ multiplex PCR; TCRdb stores just in-frame clones and leaves some out. The sample has around 220,000 clones; roughly 90% are singletons. Source material: peripheral blood. The source of these receptors is a middle-aged woman who had recovered from COVID-19.

The chain links TRBV4-1 to TRBJ2-3; 12 bases agree with TRBD2. The ends lost 3 bases at V and 5 bases at J; junction bases unmatched: 9. Germline assignment: CDR1 MGHRA and CDR2 YSYEKL. The CDR3 extends over 17 amino acids. CDR3 loop: CASSQPFLAGGEDTQYF. The CDR3 DNA reads as TGCGCCAGCAGCCAGCCCTTCCTAGCGGGGGGGGAAGATACGCAGTATTTT.

This chain joins TRBV4-1 and TRBJ2-7; 12 nucleotides line up with TRBD2. The CDR3 consists of 15 residues. In germline, CDR1 is MGHRA, CDR2 YSYEKL. V was pared by 1 base and J by 4 bases, with 2 bases of the junction left unmatched. The CDR3 reads CASSQGTSGMYEQYF. CDR3 sequence (DNA): TGCGCCAGCAGCCAAGGGACTAGCGGGATGTACGAGCAGTACTTC.

The CDR3 nucleotides read TGTGCCAGCAGTCCAGGGGGCAGATTCTTCTCGGCCAAAAACATTCAGTACTTC. It codes for CASSPGGRFFSAKNIQYF. This chain connects TRBV6-2 or TRBV6-3 to TRBJ2-4; 8 nucleotides align to TRBD1. The CDR3 sequence is 18 residues long. The germline V gene has CDR1 MNHEY and CDR2 SVGEGT. Unmatched junction bases numbered 13, after V lost 5 bases and J lost 1 base.

This sequence joins TRBV7-6 and TRBJ2-7; 10 bases line up with TRBD1. V dropped 4 bases and J dropped 5; count of bases not matched to a gene: 2. From germline, CDR1 is SGHVS and CDR2 FNYEAQ. This CDR3 contains 13 residues. CDR3 DNA: TGTGCCAGCAGCTCCGGACAGGGGGACGAGCAGTACTTC. It encodes CASSSGQGDEQYF.

The table lists this clone with a count of one. The chain has TRBV4-2 and TRBJ1-2, with TRBD1 identical over 10 bases. The CDR3 has 17 residues. Trimming at V came to 2 bases and at J to 6 bases, leaving 12 bases not matched to a gene. Germline CDR1 and CDR2: LGHNA and YNFKEQ. The CDR3 loop is CASSQPAPPGQGNGYTF. DNA of the CDR3: TGTGCCAGCAGCCAACCAGCTCCCCCGGGACAGGGGAATGGCTACACCTTC.

J is TRBJ1-5 and V is TRBV6-6; 10 nucleotides agree with TRBD1. The V gene end was trimmed by 7 bases and the J gene end by 6 bases; junction bases not matched to a gene: 9. CDR3 length equals 15 residues. Germline assignment: CDR1 MNHNY and CDR2 SVGAGI (reference sequence). The CDR3 DNA sequence: TGTGCCAGCACCAGGGACAGGGGAGGAGGTCAGCCCCAGCATTTT. Its protein product is CASTRDRGGGQPQHF.

V is TRBV18 and J is TRBJ1-5; a possible D gene is TRBD1 (5 bases). Trimming took off 6 bases at V and 3 bases at J, with 12 bases between the two ends. The length of the CDR3 is 14 residues. Germline V gives CDR1 KGHSH, CDR2 LQKENI. The CDR3 sequence: CASSDQGLNQPQHF. The CDR3 nucleotides are TGTGCCAGCTCCGATCAGGGCCTCAATCAGCCCCAGCATTTT. Combining the CDR3 with reference TRBV18 and TRBJ1-5 gives the whole variable domain NAGVMQNPRHLVRRRGQEARLRCSPMKGHSHVYWYRQLPEEGLKFMVYLQKENIIDESGMPKERFSAEFPKEGPSILRIQQVVRGDSAAYFCASSDQGLNQPQHFGDGTRLSIL.

In this sample, this clone turned up once. V gene TRBV11-3 combines with J gene TRBJ2-1; 13 bases agree with TRBD2. The CDR3 extends over 19 amino acids. Germline V gene data show CDR1 as SGHNT and CDR2 as YENEEA. The trim removed 3 bases at V and 7 bases at J, leaving 15 bases unmatched. The DNA for the CDR3 is TGTGCCAGCAGCTTGCCACTAGCGGGAGGGCAAAGAAAGGCGAATGAGCAGTTCTTC. Its protein is CASSLPLAGGQRKANEQFF.

The rearrangement links TRBV27 to TRBJ2-3, with 8 nucleotides matching TRBD2. The CDR3 spans 16 residues. Per germline, CDR1 MNHEY and CDR2 SMNVEV (reference sequence). With 2 bases clipped from V and 4 bases from J, the junction kept 8 bases outside the gene matches. For the CDR3, the DNA is TGTGCCAGCAGTTTACGGCGGGGGGCCACCGCAGATACGCAGTATTTT. Translated: CASSLRRGATADTQYF.

The chain employs TRBV27 and TRBJ2-3, with D hard to call. Germline-derived CDR1 and CDR2 are MNHEY and SMNVEV (reference sequence). The CDR3 has 13 residues. Deletions cut 0 bases from V and 8 bases from J, with 9 bases between. The CDR3 loop is CASSLSERVTQYF. CDR3 DNA sequence: TGTGCCAGCAGTTTATCCGAGCGAGTTACGCAGTATTTT.

V and J are TRBV7-9 and TRBJ2-2, with 9 positions matching TRBD1. With V trimmed by 5 bases and J by 3 bases, 10 bases remained unmatched. The CDR3 contains 17 residues. Germline-derived CDR1 and CDR2 are SEHNR and FQNEAQ (reference sequence). CDR3 DNA: TGTGCCAGCAGCCCCCTGGCGGGGACAGGGCACACCGGGGAGCTGTTTTTT. As protein: CASSPLAGTGHTGELFF.

The gene calls are TRBV14 and TRBJ1-1; 8 bases agree with TRBD1. The CDR3 runs to 15 residues. From germline, CDR1 is SGHDN and CDR2 FVKESK. V lost 4 bases and J lost 1; bases outside the gene matches: 5. CDR3 DNA sequence: TGTGCCAGCAGCCCTCTAGGACAGGGGAACACTGAAGCTTTCTTT. Residues: CASSPLGQGNTEAFF.

The chain recombines TRBV9 with TRBJ2-3; no reliable D call. V was clipped by 1 base and J by 5 bases, with 8 bases between them. From germline, CDR1 is SGDLS and CDR2 YYNGEE. The CDR3 has 13 residues. Here the CDR3 reads CASSVIQEDTQYF. The CDR3 DNA reads as TGTGCCAGCAGCGTAATTCAGGAAGATACGCAGTATTTT.

This clone appeared once. The chain has TRBV19 and TRBJ1-2, with no clear D. Trimming shortened V by 0 bases and J by 4 bases, and 12 bases separated the two germline ends. Germline-derived CDR1 and CDR2 are LNHDA and SQIVND (reference sequence). This CDR3 has 15 residues. CDR3 sequence: CASSIDREGGYGYTF. The CDR3 DNA sequence: TGTGCCAGTAGTATAGATCGAGAGGGAGGCTATGGCTACACCTTC.

This sequence joins TRBV18 and TRBJ2-4, with D perhaps matching TRBD1 (5 bases). Germline CDR1 is KGHSH and CDR2 is LQKENI. The CDR3 is 14 residues long. Trimming pared 6 bases from V and 6 bases from J, leaving 15 bases between. The CDR3 reads CASSQDKRPNIQYF. Here the CDR3 DNA reads TGTGCCAGCTCCCAGGACAAGAGGCCAAACATTCAGTACTTC.

Only a few counts were recorded for this clone. The rearrangement links TRBV5-1 to TRBJ2-2; 10 bases line up with TRBD2. With V trimmed by 1 base and J by 7 bases, 4 bases remained unmatched. The CDR3 sequence is 15 residues long. Germline lookup yields CDR1 SGHRS and CDR2 YFSETQ. The CDR3 region has the DNA TGCGCCAGCAGCTTGCCTAGCGGGAGCCGCGGGGAGCTGTTTTTT. Translated: CASSLPSGSRGELFF.

The V call is TRBV7-9, the J call TRBJ2-3; D might be TRBD1 (6 bases). Germline-derived CDR1 and CDR2 are SEHNR and FQNEAQ (reference sequence). This CDR3 has 14 amino acids. Trimming took off 1 base at V and 6 bases at J, with 11 bases between the two ends. In DNA, the CDR3 is TGTGCCAGCAGCTTAGGGGGGCCCGTCGATACGCAGTATTTT. This translates into CASSLGGPVDTQYF.

The chain is built from TRBV19 and TRBJ1-6; D possibly corresponds to TRBD1 (5 bases). The V gene lost 2 bases and the J gene lost 9 bases, with 11 bases spanning the gap. There are 14 residues in the CDR3. Germline V lookup: CDR1 LNHDA, CDR2 SQIVND (reference sequence). Here the CDR3 reads CASSILGGGSPLHF. CDR3 DNA sequence: TGTGCCAGTAGTATACTGGGGGGTGGTTCACCCCTCCACTTT.

The J gene is TRBJ1-3, the V gene TRBV4-2; D not certain. Trimming removed 2 bases from V and 0 bases from J, with 14 bases in between. The CDR3 runs to 17 residues. CDR1 and CDR2 (germline): LGHNA, YNFKEQ. CDR3 sequence: CASSQQTQVYSGNTIYF. In DNA, the CDR3 is TGTGCCAGCAGCCAACAAACCCAGGTCTACTCTGGAAACACCATATATTTT.

This chain joins TRBV13 and TRBJ2-1; TRBD1 agrees at 9 bases. Unmatched junction bases numbered 15, after V lost 5 bases and J lost 10 bases. CDR1 is PRHDT, CDR2 FYEKMQ, per germline (reference sequence). The CDR3 covers 16 residues. The CDR3: CASSPWDREAAEEQFF. The CDR3 DNA follows: TGTGCCAGCAGCCCCTGGGACAGGGAGGCGGCAGAGGAGCAGTTCTTC.

This clone was observed a single time. The J gene is TRBJ2-5, the V gene TRBV28; D might be TRBD2 (6 bases). Germline CDR1 MDHEN, CDR2 SYDVKM. CDR3 size: 13 residues. Trimming left V 0 bases short and J 7 bases short, with 9 bases between. The CDR3 sequence: CASSLWAGRTQYF. The CDR3 DNA follows: TGTGCCAGCAGTTTATGGGCGGGAAGGACCCAGTACTTC.